This T cell receptor beta chain was sequenced during a study of low-dose radiotherapy and immunotherapy resistance in tumors. About the study: Doses delivered to Cohort 2 were 1 Gy per fraction every two weeks, amounting to 13 Gy over 26 weeks.

Regarding time point: before trial treatment. This clonotype was recorded at least ten times. TRAV- and TRBV-specific primers primed first-strand cDNA, covering alpha and beta chains. TCR amplification involved about 19 PCR cycles with a constant-region primer and V-primer adapter. TCRdb re-derived calls from the reads in MiXCR, one entry per CDR3 protein. The sample includes about 39,000 distinct CDR3 sequences, around a third of them seen just once. The receptor was derived from a male donor with gallbladder cancer. The sample in question was PBMCs, obtained before treatment.

The CDR3: CASTRTRVPDNEQFF. Here the CDR3 DNA reads TGTGCCAGTACCCGGACTAGGGTACCCGACAATGAGCAGTTCTTC. The gene calls are TRBV19 and TRBJ2-1; 7 nucleotides agree with TRBD2. The CDR3 sequence is 15 residues long. Trimming cost V 7 bases and J 5 bases; bases outside gene matches: 11. Germline CDR1 is LNHDA and CDR2 is SQIVND (reference sequence).